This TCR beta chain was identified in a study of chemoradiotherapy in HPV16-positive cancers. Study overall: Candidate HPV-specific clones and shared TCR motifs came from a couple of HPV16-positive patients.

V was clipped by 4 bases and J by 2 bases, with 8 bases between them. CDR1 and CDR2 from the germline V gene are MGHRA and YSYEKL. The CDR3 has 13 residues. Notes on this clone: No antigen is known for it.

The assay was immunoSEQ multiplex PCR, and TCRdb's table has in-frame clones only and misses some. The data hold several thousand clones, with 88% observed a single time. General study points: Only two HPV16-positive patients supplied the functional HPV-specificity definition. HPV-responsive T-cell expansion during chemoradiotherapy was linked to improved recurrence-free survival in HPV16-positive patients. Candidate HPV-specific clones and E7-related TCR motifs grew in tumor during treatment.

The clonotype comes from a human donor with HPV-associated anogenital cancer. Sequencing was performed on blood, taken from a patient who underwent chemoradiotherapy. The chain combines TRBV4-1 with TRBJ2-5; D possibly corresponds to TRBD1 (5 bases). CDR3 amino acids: CASSPGSQETQYF. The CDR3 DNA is TGCGCCAGCAGCCCAGGGTCACAAGAGACCCAGTACTTC.